The rows below give T cell receptor beta chains drawn from one sample of a study of T cell responses to AZD1222 COVID-19 vaccine. Some clones are missing from TCRdb's copy, which holds only in-frame ones; the method was immunoSEQ multiplex PCR. The data show around 160,000 clones, about 88% seen once. Sample: peripheral blood, taken on day 0 of AZD1222 vaccination. The receptors derive from an adult in good health. CDR3s include the opening cysteine and the closing phenylalanine or tryptophan. D genes are given only for firm matches. Part of the rows lack a size; the others show once, few, many or a class for expanded clones.

TRBD2,NA,TRBV29-1,TRBJ2-3,CSVVPGPGLAGRRTDTQYF,TGCAGCGTCGTACCGGGACCGGGACTAGCGGGAAGGCGGACAGATACGCAGTATTTT
TRBD1,NA,TRBV2,TRBJ1-2,CAGSRDRTGYTF,TGTGCCGGCTCCCGGGACAGGACTGGCTACACCTTC
NA,NA,TRBV3-1/TRBV3-2,TRBJ1-4,CASSRWRPVWDEKLFF,TGTGCCAGCAGCCGGTGGAGACCGGTGTGGGACGAAAAACTGTTTTTT
NA,NA,TRBV2,TRBJ1-1,CASDPSNTEAFF,TGTGCCAGTGATCCGTCGAACACTGAAGCTTTCTTT
NA,NA,TRBV9,TRBJ1-3,CASSVEGSGNTIYF,TGTGCCAGCAGCGTAGAGGGGTCCGGAAACACCATATATTTT
NA,NA,TRBV9,TRBJ2-2,CASSVRPAAGELFF,TGTGCCAGCAGCGTACGACCGGCGGCCGGGGAGCTGTTTTTT
NA,few,TRBV27,TRBJ1-6,CASSRQFKDSPLHF,TGTGCCAGCAGTCGACAGTTCAAGGATTCACCCCTCCACTTT
NA,once,TRBV27,TRBJ1-5,CASSDLGVNQPQHF,TGTGCCAGCAGTGACTTGGGGGTCAATCAGCCCCAGCATTTT
NA,NA,TRBV2,TRBJ1-1,CASQLTGNTEAFF,TGTGCCAGCCAGTTGACAGGGAACACTGAAGCTTTCTTT
TRBD2,NA,TRBV19,TRBJ2-7,CASSPGLAGLSSYEQYF,TGTGCCAGTAGCCCGGGACTAGCGGGGCTTAGCTCCTACGAGCAGTACTTC
NA,NA,TRBV24-1,TRBJ2-7,CATSDLIQQYF,TGTGCCACCAGTGACCTGATTCAGCAGTACTTC
TRBD1,NA,TRBV7-2,TRBJ1-1,CASSPRPRTGTEAFF,TGTGCCAGCAGCCCCAGACCTCGGACAGGGACTGAAGCTTTCTTT
TRBD2,few,TRBV6-2/TRBV6-3,TRBJ2-7,CASSYFPRREQPGEQYF,TGTGCCAGCAGTTACTTCCCCCGGCGGGAGCAGCCGGGGGAGCAGTACTTC
NA,NA,TRBV6-2/TRBV6-3,TRBJ2-1,CASSPRDWPQFF,TGTGCCAGCAGCCCTCGGGACTGGCCGCAGTTCTTC
TRBD1,NA,TRBV6-2/TRBV6-3,TRBJ1-5,CASSYSITWTGGSNQPQHF,TGTGCCAGCAGTTACTCGATTACATGGACAGGGGGGAGCAATCAGCCCCAGCATTTT
NA,NA,TRBV28,TRBJ2-3,CASSPYTRESRLDTQYF,TGTGCCAGCAGTCCTTACACCAGGGAAAGTCGACTTGATACGCAGTATTTT
TRBD1,once,TRBV9,TRBJ2-3,CASSVGTGGTDTQYF,TGTGCCAGCAGCGTAGGGACAGGGGGCACAGATACGCAGTATTTT
NA,NA,TRBV7-9,TRBJ2-7,CASSSNYEQYF,TGTGCCAGCAGCTCCAACTACGAGCAGTACTTC
NA,NA,TRBV7-6,TRBJ1-2,CASSLVLGGDYGYTF,TGTGCCAGCAGCTTAGTACTTGGCGGTGACTATGGCTACACCTTC
NA,NA,TRBV25-1,TRBJ2-7,CASTQGGYEQYF,TGTGCCAGCACGCAGGGGGGATACGAGCAGTACTTC
NA,once,TRBV18,TRBJ2-7,CASSPTRTDNEQYF,TGTGCCAGCTCACCCACCCGCACTGACAACGAGCAGTACTTC
TRBD1,once,TRBV5-5,TRBJ1-5,CASSRDRAQNQPQHF,TGTGCCAGCAGCCGGGACAGGGCGCAAAATCAGCCCCAGCATTTT
NA,NA,TRBV19,TRBJ2-5,CASSIGGAGRETQYF,TGTGCCAGTAGTATCGGGGGCGCGGGTAGGGAGACCCAGTACTTC
NA,NA,TRBV5-1,TRBJ1-5,CASSFGPFQPQHF,TGCGCCAGCAGCTTTGGGCCCTTTCAGCCCCAGCATTTT
NA,NA,TRBV5-1,TRBJ2-1,CASSLGSYNEQFF,TGCGCCAGCAGCTTGGGTAGCTACAATGAGCAGTTCTTC
NA,few,TRBV25-1,TRBJ2-7,CASSVLLSDEQYF,TGTGCCAGCAGTGTCTTACTTTCCGACGAGCAGTACTTC
NA,NA,TRBV11-2,TRBJ2-3,CASSLWSGSDTQYF,TGTGCCAGCAGCTTATGGTCAGGATCAGATACGCAGTATTTT